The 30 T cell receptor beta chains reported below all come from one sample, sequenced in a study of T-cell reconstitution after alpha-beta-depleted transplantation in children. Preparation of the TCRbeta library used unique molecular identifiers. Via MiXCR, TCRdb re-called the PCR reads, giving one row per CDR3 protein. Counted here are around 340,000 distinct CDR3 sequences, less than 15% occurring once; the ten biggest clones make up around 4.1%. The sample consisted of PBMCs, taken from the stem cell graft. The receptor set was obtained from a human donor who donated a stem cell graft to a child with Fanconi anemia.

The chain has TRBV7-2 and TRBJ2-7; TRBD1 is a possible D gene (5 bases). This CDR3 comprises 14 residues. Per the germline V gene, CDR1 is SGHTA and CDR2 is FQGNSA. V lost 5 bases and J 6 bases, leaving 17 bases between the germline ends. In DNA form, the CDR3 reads TGTGCCAGCAGCCTCCAGCAGGGTATATCCGAGCAGTACTTC. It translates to CASSLQQGISEQYF.

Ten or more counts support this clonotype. CDR3 region: CSVIGLAKNIQYF. DNA for the CDR3: TGCAGCGTCATCGGGCTAGCCAAAAACATTCAGTACTTC. The J gene is TRBJ2-4, the V gene TRBV29-1; D is undetermined. Germline-derived CDR1 and CDR2 are SQVTM and ANQGSEA. The CDR3 extends over 13 amino acids. V was shortened by 6 bases and J by 0 bases, with 9 bases between the two germline ends.

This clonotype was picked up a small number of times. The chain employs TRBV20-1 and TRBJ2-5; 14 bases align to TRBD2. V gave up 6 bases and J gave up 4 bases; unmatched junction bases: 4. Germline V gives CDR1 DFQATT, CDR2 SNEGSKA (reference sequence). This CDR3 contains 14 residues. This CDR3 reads CSAPTSGGAETQYF. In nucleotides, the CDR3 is TGCAGTGCCCCGACTAGCGGGGGGGCAGAGACCCAGTACTTC.

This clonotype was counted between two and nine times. CDR3 sequence: CASSLEVRQETQYF. CDR3 DNA sequence: TGTGCCAGCAGCTTAGAGGTCAGACAAGAGACCCAGTACTTC. J is TRBJ2-5 and V is TRBV7-9; unclear D gene. Germline V gives CDR1 SEHNR, CDR2 FQNEAQ (reference sequence). The CDR3 loop spans 14 amino acids. V was shortened by 1 base and J by 2 bases, with 8 bases between the two germline ends.

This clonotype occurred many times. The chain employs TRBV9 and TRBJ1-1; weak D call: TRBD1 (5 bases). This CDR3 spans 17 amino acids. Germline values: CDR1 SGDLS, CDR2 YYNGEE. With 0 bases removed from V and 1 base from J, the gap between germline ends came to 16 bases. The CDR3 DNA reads TGTGCCAGCAGCGTAGGGGTAACGGGGGGGGAGAACACTGAAGCTTTCTTT. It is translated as CASSVGVTGGENTEAFF.

In DNA, the CDR3 is TGCAGTGCTAGGGACTCGGGCAAAGAAGGGAACTCACCCCTCCACTTT. Translating gives CSARDSGKEGNSPLHF. The chain uses TRBV20-1 and TRBJ1-6; D not resolved. From germline, CDR1 is DFQATT and CDR2 SNEGSKA (reference sequence). The CDR3 totals 16 residues. V was shortened by 3 bases and J by 10 bases, with 22 bases between the two germline ends.

Here the CDR3 DNA reads TGTGCCAGCAGTTTTCGGGGTATTAACTATGGCTACACCTTC. Its translation is CASSFRGINYGYTF. The V gene is TRBV12-3 or TRBV12-4, the J gene TRBJ1-2; no reliable D call. This CDR3 spans 14 amino acids. V was pared by 3 bases and J by 1 base, with 9 bases between.

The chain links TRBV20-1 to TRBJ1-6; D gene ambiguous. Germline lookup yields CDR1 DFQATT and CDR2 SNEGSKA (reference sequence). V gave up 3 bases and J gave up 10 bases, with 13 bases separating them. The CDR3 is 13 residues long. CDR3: CSASPPNGSPLHF. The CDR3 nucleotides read TGCAGTGCTAGTCCTCCCAACGGATCACCCCTCCACTTT.

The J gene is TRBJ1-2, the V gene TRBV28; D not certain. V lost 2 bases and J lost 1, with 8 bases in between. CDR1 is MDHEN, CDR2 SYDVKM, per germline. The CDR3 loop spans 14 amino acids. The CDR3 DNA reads TGTGCCAGCAGTTTACCTGGGGTTAACTATGGCTACACCTTC. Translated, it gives CASSLPGVNYGYTF.

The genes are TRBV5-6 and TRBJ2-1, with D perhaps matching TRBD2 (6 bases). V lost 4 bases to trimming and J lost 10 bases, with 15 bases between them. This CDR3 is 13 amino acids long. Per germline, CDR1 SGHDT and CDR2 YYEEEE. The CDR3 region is CASSPGGDLEQFF. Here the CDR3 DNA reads TGTGCCAGCAGCCCGGGCGGGGATCTAGAGCAGTTCTTC.

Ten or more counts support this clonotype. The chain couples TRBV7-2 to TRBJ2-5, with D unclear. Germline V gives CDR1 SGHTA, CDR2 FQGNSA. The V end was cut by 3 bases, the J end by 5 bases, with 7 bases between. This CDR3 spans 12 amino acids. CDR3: CASSFVIETQYF. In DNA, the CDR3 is TGTGCCAGCAGCTTCGTGATTGAGACCCAGTACTTC.

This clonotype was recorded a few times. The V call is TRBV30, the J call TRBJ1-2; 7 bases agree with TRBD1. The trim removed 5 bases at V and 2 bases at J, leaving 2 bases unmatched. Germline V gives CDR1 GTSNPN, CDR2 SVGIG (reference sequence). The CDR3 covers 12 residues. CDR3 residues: CAWRDRNYGYTF. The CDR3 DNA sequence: TGTGCCTGGCGGGACAGAAACTATGGCTACACCTTC. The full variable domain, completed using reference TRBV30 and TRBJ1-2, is SQTIHQWPATLVQPVGSPLSLECTVEGTSNPNLYWYRQAAGRGLQLLFYSVGIGQISSEVPQNLSASRPQDRQFILSSKKLLLSDSGFYLCAWRDRNYGYTFGSGTRLTVV.

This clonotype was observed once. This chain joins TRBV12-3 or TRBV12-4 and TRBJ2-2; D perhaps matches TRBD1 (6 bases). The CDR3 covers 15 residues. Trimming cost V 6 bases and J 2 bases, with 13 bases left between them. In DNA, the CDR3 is TGTGCCAGCAGCCCCGGACAGTTTAACACCGGGGAGCTGTTTTTT. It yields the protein CASSPGQFNTGELFF.

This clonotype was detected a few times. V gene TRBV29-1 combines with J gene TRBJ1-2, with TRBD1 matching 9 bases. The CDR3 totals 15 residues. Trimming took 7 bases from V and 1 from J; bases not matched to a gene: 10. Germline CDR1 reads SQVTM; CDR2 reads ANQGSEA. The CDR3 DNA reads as TGCAGCGCCCGCCTGCGGGACAGGGATAACTATGGCTACACCTTC. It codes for CSARLRDRDNYGYTF.

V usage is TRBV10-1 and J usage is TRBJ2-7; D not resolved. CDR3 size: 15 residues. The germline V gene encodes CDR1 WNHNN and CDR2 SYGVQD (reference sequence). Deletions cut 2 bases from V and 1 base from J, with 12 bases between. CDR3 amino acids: CASSEGPGGSYEQYF. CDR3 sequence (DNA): TGCGCCAGCAGTGAGGGCCCGGGTGGGTCCTACGAGCAGTACTTC.

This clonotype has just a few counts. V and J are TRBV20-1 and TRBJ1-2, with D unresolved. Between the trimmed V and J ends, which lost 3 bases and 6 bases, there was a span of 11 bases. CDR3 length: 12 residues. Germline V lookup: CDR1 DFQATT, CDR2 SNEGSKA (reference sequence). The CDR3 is CSASPRRDGYTF. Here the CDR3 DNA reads TGCAGTGCTAGCCCCAGGAGGGATGGCTACACCTTC.

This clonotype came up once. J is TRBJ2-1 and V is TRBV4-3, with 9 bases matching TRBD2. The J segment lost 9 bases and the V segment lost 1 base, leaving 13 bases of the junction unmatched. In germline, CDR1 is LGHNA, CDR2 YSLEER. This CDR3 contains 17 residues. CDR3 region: CASSQGRSAGGLREQFF. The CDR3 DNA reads TGCGCCAGCAGCCAAGGAAGGTCAGCGGGGGGCCTCCGTGAGCAGTTCTTC.

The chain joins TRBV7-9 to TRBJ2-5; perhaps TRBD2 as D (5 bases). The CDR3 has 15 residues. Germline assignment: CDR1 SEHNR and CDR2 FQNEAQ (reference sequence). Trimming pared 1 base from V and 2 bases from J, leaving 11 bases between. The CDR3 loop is CASSLGLFDQETQYF. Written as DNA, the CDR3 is TGTGCCAGCAGCTTAGGACTATTCGATCAAGAGACCCAGTACTTC.

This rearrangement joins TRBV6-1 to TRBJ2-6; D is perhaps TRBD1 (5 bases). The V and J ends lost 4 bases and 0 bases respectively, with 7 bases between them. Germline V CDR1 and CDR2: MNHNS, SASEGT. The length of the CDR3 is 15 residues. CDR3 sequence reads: CASSVRDSGANVLTF. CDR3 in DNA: TGTGCCAGCAGTGTCAGGGACTCTGGGGCCAACGTCCTGACTTTC.

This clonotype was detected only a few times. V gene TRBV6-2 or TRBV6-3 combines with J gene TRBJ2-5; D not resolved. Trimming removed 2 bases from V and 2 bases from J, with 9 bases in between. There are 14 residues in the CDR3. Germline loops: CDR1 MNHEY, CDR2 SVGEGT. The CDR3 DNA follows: TGTGCCAGCAGTTACAGGCAGCTACAAGAGACCCAGTACTTC. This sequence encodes CASSYRQLQETQYF.

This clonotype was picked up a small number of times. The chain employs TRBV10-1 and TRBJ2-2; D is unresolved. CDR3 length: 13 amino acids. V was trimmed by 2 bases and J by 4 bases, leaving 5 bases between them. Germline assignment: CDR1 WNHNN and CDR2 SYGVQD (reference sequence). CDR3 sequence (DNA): TGCGCCAGCAGTGAGATGGGCACCGGGGAGCTGTTTTTT. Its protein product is CASSEMGTGELFF.

The CDR3 DNA reads TGTGCCCTAAGAGGGACAGGGGGTGGAGAGACCCAGTACTTC. This gives the protein CALRGTGGGETQYF. The rearrangement links TRBV2 to TRBJ2-5; 11 nucleotides align to TRBD1. This CDR3 is built from 14 residues. Germline trimming cut 11 bases from V and 4 bases from J; bases unmatched to any gene: 9. Germline lookup yields CDR1 SNHLY and CDR2 FYNNEI.

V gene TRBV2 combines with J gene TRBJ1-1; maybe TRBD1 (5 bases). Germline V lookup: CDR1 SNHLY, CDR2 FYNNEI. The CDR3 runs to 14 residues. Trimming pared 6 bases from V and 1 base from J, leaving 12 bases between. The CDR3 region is CASRIQGENTEAFF. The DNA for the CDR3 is TGTGCCAGCAGGATACAAGGGGAGAACACTGAAGCTTTCTTT.

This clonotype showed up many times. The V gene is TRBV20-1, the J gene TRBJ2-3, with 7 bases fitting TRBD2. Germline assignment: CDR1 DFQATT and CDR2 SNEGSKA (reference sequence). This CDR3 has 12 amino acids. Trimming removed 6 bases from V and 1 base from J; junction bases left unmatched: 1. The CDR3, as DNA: TGCAGTGCCGCGGGGGGCACAGATACGCAGTATTTT. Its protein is CSAAGGTDTQYF.

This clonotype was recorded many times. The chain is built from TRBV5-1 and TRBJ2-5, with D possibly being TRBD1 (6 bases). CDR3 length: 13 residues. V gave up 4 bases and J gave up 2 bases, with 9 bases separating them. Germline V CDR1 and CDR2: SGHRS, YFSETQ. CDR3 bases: TGCGCCAGCAGCGTTGGACAGCAAGAGACCCAGTACTTC. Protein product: CASSVGQQETQYF.

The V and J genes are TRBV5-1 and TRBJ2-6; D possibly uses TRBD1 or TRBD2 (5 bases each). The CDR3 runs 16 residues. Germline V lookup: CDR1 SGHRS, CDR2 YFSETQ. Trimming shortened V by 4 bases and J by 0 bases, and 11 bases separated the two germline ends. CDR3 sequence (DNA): TGCGCCAGCAGCAAGGGACGGGACTCTGGGGCCAACGTCCTGACTTTC. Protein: CASSKGRDSGANVLTF. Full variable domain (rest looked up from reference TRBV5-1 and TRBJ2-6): KAGVTQTPRYLIKTRGQQVTLSCSPISGHRSVSWYQQTPGQGLQFLFEYFSETQRNKGNFPGRFSGRQFSNSRSEMNVSTLELGDSALYLCASSKGRDSGANVLTFGAGSRLTVL.

This CDR3 is CASRTGRDTEAFF. CDR3 DNA: TGCGCCAGCCGAACCGGCAGGGACACTGAAGCTTTCTTT. The chain joins TRBV5-1 to TRBJ1-1, with D tentatively TRBD1 (5 bases). The V end was cut by 7 bases, the J end by 3 bases, with 13 bases between. CDR3 size: 13 residues. In germline, CDR1 is SGHRS, CDR2 YFSETQ.

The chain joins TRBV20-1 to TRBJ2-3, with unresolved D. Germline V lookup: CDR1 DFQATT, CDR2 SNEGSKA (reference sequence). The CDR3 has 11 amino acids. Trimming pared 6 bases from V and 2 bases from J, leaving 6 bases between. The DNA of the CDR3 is TGCAGTGCAGGCTACACAGATACGCAGTATTTT. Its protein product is CSAGYTDTQYF.

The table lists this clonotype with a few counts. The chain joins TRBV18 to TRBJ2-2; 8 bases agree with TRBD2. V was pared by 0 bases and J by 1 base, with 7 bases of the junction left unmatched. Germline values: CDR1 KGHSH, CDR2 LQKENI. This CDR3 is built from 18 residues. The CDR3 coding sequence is TGTGCCAGCTCACCACCGAGGCGCGGGGGGTTGAACACCGGGGAGCTGTTTTTT. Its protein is CASSPPRRGGLNTGELFF.

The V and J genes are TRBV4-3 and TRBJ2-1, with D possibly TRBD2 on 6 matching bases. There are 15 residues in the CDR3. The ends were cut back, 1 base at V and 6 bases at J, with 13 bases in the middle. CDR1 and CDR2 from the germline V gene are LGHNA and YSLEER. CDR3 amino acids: CASSQGLGVGNEQFF. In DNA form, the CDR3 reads TGCGCCAGCAGCCAAGGACTAGGGGTCGGCAATGAGCAGTTCTTC.